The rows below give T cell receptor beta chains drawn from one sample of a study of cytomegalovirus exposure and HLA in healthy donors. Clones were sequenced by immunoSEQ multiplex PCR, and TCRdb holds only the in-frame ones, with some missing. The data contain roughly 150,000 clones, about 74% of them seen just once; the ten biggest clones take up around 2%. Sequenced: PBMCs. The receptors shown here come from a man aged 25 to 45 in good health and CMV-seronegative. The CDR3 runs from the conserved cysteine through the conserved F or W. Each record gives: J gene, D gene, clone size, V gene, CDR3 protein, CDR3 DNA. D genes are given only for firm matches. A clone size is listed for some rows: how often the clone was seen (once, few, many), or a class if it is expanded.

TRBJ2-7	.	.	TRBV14	CASSRGDKEQYF	TGTGCCAGCAGCCGGGGCGATAAGGAGCAGTACTTC
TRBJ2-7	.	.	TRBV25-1	CASSDNRRLNYEQYF	TGTGCCAGCAGTGATAATAGGCGGCTTAACTACGAGCAGTACTTC
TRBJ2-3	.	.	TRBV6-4	CASSEGPDTDTQYF	TGTGCCAGCAGTGAGGGGCCAGACACAGATACGCAGTATTTT
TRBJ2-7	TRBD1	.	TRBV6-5	CATGTGPYEQYF	TGTGCCACGGGGACAGGACCCTACGAGCAGTACTTC
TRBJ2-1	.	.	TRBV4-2	CASSQDPGGHSYNEQFF	TGTGCCAGCAGCCAAGATCCGGGCGGGCACTCCTACAATGAGCAGTTCTTC
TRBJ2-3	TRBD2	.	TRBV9	CASSVAGTIGTDTQYF	TGTGCCAGCAGCGTAGCCGGGACTATAGGCACAGATACGCAGTATTTT
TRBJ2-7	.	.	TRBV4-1	CASSQSPGVSDEQYF	TGCGCCAGCAGCCAGAGCCCAGGGGTGTCAGACGAGCAGTACTTC
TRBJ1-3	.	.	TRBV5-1	CASSFQGTEAGNTIYF	TGCGCCAGCAGCTTTCAAGGGACTGAAGCTGGAAACACCATATATTTT
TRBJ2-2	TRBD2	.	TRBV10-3	CATRLSGEGTGELFF	TGTGCCACCCGGCTTAGCGGGGAGGGCACCGGGGAGCTGTTTTTT
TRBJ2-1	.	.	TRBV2	CASSEREDNEQFF	TGTGCCAGCAGTGAGCGGGAAGACAATGAGCAGTTCTTC
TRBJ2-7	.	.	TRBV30	CAWLNSYEQYF	TGTGCCTGGCTTAACAGCTACGAGCAGTACTTC
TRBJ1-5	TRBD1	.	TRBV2	CASRGTDNQPQHF	TGTGCCAGCAGAGGGACAGACAATCAGCCCCAGCATTTT
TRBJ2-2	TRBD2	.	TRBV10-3	CATTASLAPTGELFF	TGTGCCACCACAGCCTCACTAGCGCCCACCGGGGAGCTGTTTTTT
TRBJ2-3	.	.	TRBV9	CASSAQPQGTDTQYF	TGTGCCAGCAGCGCTCAGCCACAGGGCACAGATACGCAGTATTTT
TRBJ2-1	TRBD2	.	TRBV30	CAWSVGSSGTYNEQFF	TGTGCCTGGAGTGTAGGGTCGAGCGGGACCTACAATGAGCAGTTCTTC
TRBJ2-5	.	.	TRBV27	CASSLSMGRETQYF	TGTGCCAGCAGTTTATCGATGGGGAGGGAGACCCAGTACTTC
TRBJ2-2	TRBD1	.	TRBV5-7	CASSRPGQGAIGELFF	TGTGCCAGCAGCCGACCGGGACAGGGGGCTATCGGGGAGCTGTTTTTT
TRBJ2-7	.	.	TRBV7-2	CASSLAIGLAFEQYF	TGTGCCAGCAGCTTAGCGATTGGACTGGCCTTCGAGCAGTACTTC
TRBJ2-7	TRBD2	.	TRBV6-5	CASSYVAGVYEQYF	TGTGCCAGCAGTTATGTAGCGGGAGTGTACGAGCAGTACTTC
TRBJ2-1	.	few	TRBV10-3	CAISETQTAYNEQFF	TGTGCCATCAGTGAGACCCAGACAGCTTACAATGAGCAGTTCTTC
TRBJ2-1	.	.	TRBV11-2	CASSPRRARLVYNEQFF	TGTGCCAGCAGCCCTAGGCGGGCGAGACTAGTTTACAATGAGCAGTTCTTC
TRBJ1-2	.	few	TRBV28	CASLTDEYGYTF	TGTGCCAGCCTGACAGATGAGTATGGCTACACCTTC
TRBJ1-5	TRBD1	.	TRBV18	CASSAGTGDQPQHF	TGTGCCAGCTCAGCCGGGACAGGTGATCAGCCCCAGCATTTT
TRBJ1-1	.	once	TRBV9	CASSGTAMNTEAFF	TGTGCCAGCAGCGGGACAGCCATGAACACTGAAGCTTTCTTT
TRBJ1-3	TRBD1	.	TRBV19	CASSLTGSGNTIYF	TGTGCCAGTAGCCTGACAGGGTCTGGAAACACCATATATTTT
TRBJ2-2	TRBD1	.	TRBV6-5	CASRFTGGNTGELFF	TGTGCCAGCAGATTTACAGGGGGCAACACCGGGGAGCTGTTTTTT
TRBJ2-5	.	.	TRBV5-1	CASSLMSLYQETQYF	TGCGCCAGCAGCTTGATGTCCTTGTACCAAGAGACCCAGTACTTC
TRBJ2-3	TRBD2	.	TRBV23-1	CASSQFLAGTSTDTQYF	TGCGCCAGCAGTCAATTTCTAGCGGGGACAAGCACAGATACGCAGTATTTT
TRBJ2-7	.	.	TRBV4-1	CASSAPGKFYEQYF	TGCGCCAGCAGCGCGCCCGGTAAATTCTACGAGCAGTACTTC
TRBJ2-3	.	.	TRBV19	CASSIPPSTDTQYF	TGTGCCAGTAGTATCCCCCCGTCCACAGATACGCAGTATTTT